The 10 T cell receptor beta chains presented below share a single source sample, sequenced in a study of B cell selection in AIRE deficiency. The assay was immunoSEQ multiplex PCR, and TCRdb's table has in-frame clones only and misses some. The top ten clones hold about 1.1% of a sample with over 20,000 clones, 80% to 95% of them seen once. Regulatory T cells were sorted as CD4+CD25hiCD127low/negative cells. Sequenced input: CD4+CD25+ Tregs sorted from PBMCs. These receptors were collected from a human donor in good health.

This clone was detected only once. CDR3 in DNA: TGTGCCATCAGTGAGTTTCGAGTCCGTAGCACAGATACGCAGTATTTT. It codes for CAISEFRVRSTDTQYF. This sequence joins TRBV10-3 and TRBJ2-3; D unclear. Germline V CDR1 and CDR2: ENHRY, SYGVKD. The ends were cut back, 1 base at V and 0 bases at J, with 11 bases in the middle. The CDR3 is made up of 16 amino acids.

V gene TRBV15 combines with J gene TRBJ1-1; 9 bases agree with TRBD1. Germline V CDR1 and CDR2: LNHNV, YYDKDF (reference sequence). The CDR3 extends over 13 amino acids. Trimming cost V 5 bases and J 10 bases; bases outside gene matches: 8. The CDR3 region is CATSQRDRAGAFF. CDR3 DNA: TGTGCCACCAGCCAACGGGACAGGGCCGGAGCTTTCTTT.

This rearrangement joins TRBV2 to TRBJ1-4; D is undetermined. CDR1 is SNHLY and CDR2 is FYNNEI in the germline V gene. The length of the CDR3 is 11 residues. V lost 7 bases, J lost 3 bases, and 3 bases lay in between. The CDR3 is CASKANEKLFF. As DNA, the CDR3 is TGTGCCAGCAAGGCTAATGAAAAACTGTTTTTT.

The V call is TRBV6-5, the J call TRBJ1-4; D possibly corresponds to TRBD1 (5 bases). This CDR3 is 12 amino acids long. Trimming shortened V by 5 bases and J by 8 bases, and 9 bases separated the two germline ends. Germline V gene data show CDR1 as MNHEY and CDR2 as SVGAGI. The CDR3 DNA is TGTGCCAGCAGTGAACGACAGGAAAAACTGTTTTTT. It encodes CASSERQEKLFF.

The CDR3 loop is CASSPTGVGETQYF. CDR3 nucleotides: TGTGCCAGCAGTCCTACGGGGGTGGGAGAGACCCAGTACTTC. The chain is built from TRBV27 and TRBJ2-5, with D perhaps matching TRBD2 (6 bases). V was shortened by 5 bases and J by 4 bases, with 14 bases between the two germline ends. Germline CDR1 MNHEY, CDR2 SMNVEV (reference sequence). The CDR3 contains 14 residues.

V is TRBV5-6 and J is TRBJ2-7; D is unresolved. V lost 4 bases and J lost 0, with 11 bases in between. CDR1 is SGHDT and CDR2 is YYEEEE in the germline V gene. This CDR3 has 14 residues. The CDR3 sequence: CASSSYGFSYEQYF. The CDR3 bases are TGTGCCAGCAGCAGCTATGGGTTCTCCTACGAGCAGTACTTC.

The J gene is TRBJ2-1, the V gene TRBV9; no reliable D call. There are 15 residues in the CDR3. The V end was cut by 0 bases, the J end by 0 bases, with 7 bases between. Per the germline V gene, CDR1 is SGDLS and CDR2 is YYNGEE. The CDR3 nucleotides read TGTGCCAGCAGCGTAGGCCAGAGCTCCTACAATGAGCAGTTCTTC. Amino acids: CASSVGQSSYNEQFF.

The chain carries TRBV7-9 and TRBJ2-7, with 9 bases that match TRBD1. The V and J ends lost 5 bases and 5 bases, in that order; junction bases with no gene match: 7. Germline V gene data show CDR1 as SEHNR and CDR2 as FQNEAQ (reference sequence). The CDR3 is 14 amino acids. The CDR3 DNA reads TGTGCCAGCAGCGTATGGGACAGGGTGAACGAGCAGTACTTC. Protein sequence: CASSVWDRVNEQYF.

The CDR3 coding sequence is TGTGCCAGTAGTATAGCAGGGAATAATCAGCCCCAGCATTTT. It codes for CASSIAGNNQPQHF. This sequence joins TRBV19 and TRBJ1-5, with D possibly matching TRBD1 (5 bases). Trimming took 1 base from V and 4 from J, leaving 8 bases between them. This CDR3 contains 14 residues. Per the germline V gene, CDR1 is LNHDA and CDR2 is SQIVND (reference sequence).

The rearrangement links TRBV5-4 to TRBJ2-3; D ambiguous. V was shortened by 4 bases and J by 5 bases, with 8 bases between the two germline ends. This CDR3 spans 12 amino acids. From germline, CDR1 is SGHNT and CDR2 YYREEE (reference sequence). The CDR3 nucleotides are TGTGCCAGCAGCGGGTCAGAAGATACGCAGTATTTT. It encodes CASSGSEDTQYF.